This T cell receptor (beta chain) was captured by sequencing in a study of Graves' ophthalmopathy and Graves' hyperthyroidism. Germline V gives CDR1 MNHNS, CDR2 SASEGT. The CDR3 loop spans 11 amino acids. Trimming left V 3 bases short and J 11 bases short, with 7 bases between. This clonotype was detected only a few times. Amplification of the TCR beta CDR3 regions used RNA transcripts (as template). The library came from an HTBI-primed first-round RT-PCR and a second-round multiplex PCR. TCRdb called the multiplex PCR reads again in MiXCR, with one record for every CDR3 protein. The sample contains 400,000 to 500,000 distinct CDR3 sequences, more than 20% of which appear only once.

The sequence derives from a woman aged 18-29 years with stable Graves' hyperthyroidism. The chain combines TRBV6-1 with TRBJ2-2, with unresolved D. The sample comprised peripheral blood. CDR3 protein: CASSDVGELFF. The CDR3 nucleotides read TGTGCCAGCAGTGACGTGGGAGAGCTGTTTTTT.